This T cell receptor (beta chain) was profiled in a study of cytomegalovirus exposure and HLA in healthy donors. Study-wide results and caveats: The study flagged 150 to 200 TCR beta chains as cytomegalovirus-associated. Most TCR sequences were uncommon, yet certain public TCRs appeared in many donors. Researchers reported in a later analysis that a missense DCLRE1C variant was tied to TCR beta V- and J-gene trimming.

The V gene lost 6 bases and the J gene lost 7 bases, with 16 bases spanning the gap. Germline V lookup: CDR1 MNHEY, CDR2 SMNVEV (reference sequence). The CDR3 extends over 13 amino acids. This clone was counted a few times. The antigen remains unidentified. Both 60 Vbeta primers and 13 Jbeta primers went into the PCR. The protocol was immunoSEQ multiplex PCR, while the TCRdb copy is restricted to in-frame clones and leaves out a portion. Altogether roughly 160,000 clones are present, around 85% being singletons, with the ten largest covering around 4%. The sequence came from a man aged 40-49 years in good health and CMV-seronegative. This sequence joins TRBV27 and TRBJ2-7; a possible D gene is TRBD1 (6 bases). The sample was PBMCs. CDR3 residues: CASRAQGWGEQYF. CDR3 DNA sequence: TGTGCCAGCAGGGCACAGGGTTGGGGGGAGCAGTACTTC.